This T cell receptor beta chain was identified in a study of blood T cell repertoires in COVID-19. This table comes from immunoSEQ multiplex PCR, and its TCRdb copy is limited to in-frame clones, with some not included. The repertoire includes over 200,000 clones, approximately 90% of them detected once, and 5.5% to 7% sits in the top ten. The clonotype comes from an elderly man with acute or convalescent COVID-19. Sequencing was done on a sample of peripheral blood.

This chain's CDR3 is CASRQNTGELFF. The DNA of the CDR3 is TGTGCCTCCAGACAGAACACCGGGGAGCTGTTTTTT. This chain links TRBV4-2 with TRBJ2-2; D gene ambiguous. Between the trimmed V and J ends, which lost 11 bases and 1 base, there was a span of 8 bases. Looked up from germline, CDR1 is LGHNA and CDR2 is YNFKEQ. The CDR3 is 12 amino acids.